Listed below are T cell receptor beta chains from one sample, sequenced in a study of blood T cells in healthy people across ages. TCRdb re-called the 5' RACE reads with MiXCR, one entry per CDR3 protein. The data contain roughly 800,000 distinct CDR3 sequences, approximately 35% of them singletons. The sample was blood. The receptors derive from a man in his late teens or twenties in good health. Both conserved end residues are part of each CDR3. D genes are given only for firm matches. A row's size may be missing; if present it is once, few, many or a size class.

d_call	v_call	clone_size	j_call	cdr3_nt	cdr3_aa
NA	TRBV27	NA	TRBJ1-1	TGTGCCAGCAGTCCCGGGACGAGAGCTTTCTTT	CASSPGTRAFF
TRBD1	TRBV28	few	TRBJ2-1	TGTGCCAGCAGTTTATTAGGGGACAGCAATGAGCAGTTCTTC	CASSLLGDSNEQFF
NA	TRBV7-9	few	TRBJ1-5	TGTGCCAGCAGCGTGACAGATCAGCCCCAGCATTTT	CASSVTDQPQHF
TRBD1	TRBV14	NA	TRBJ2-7	TGTGCCAGCAGCCAAGATAAGGGACAGGTAGCGGACTACGAGCAGTACTTC	CASSQDKGQVADYEQYF
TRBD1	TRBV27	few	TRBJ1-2	TGTGCCAGCAGCCCGACAGGGGGCGCATGGTCCTATGGCTACACCTTC	CASSPTGGAWSYGYTF
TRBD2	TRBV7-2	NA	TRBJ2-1	TGTGCCAGCAGCTTTGTAGCGGGGGGGCGCGACGAGCAGTTCTTC	CASSFVAGGRDEQFF
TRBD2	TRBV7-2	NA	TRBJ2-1	TGTGCCAGCAGCTTAGCTAGCGGGGACTACAATGAGCAGTTCTTC	CASSLASGDYNEQFF
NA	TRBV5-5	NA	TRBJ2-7	TGTGCCAGCAGCCCGCTGGGGGGGGCGACCTACGAGCAGTACTTC	CASSPLGGATYEQYF
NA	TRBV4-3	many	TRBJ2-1	TGCGCCAGCAGCCCTAGATTTTTCGAGGGAAATGAGCAGTTCTTC	CASSPRFFEGNEQFF
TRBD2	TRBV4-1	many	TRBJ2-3	TGCGCCAGCAGCCGCCAAGAGACTAGCGGGGGCACAGATACGCAGTATTTT	CASSRQETSGGTDTQYF
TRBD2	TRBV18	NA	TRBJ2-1	TGTGCCAGCTCACCACCGACTAGCGGGGGGTACAATGAGCAGTTCTTC	CASSPPTSGGYNEQFF
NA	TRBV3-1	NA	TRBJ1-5	TGTGCCAGCAGCCAAGATCACTTAGTCGGGCTCATGCATTTT	CASSQDHLVGLMHF
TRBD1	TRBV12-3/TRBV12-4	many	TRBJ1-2	TGTGCCAGCAGGGCCTCTATGACAGGGGGCTCTTACTATGGCTACACCTTC	CASRASMTGGSYYGYTF
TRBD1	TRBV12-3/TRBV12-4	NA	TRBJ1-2	TGTGCCAGCAGCAAGACAGGGGGTAACTATGGCTACACCTTC	CASSKTGGNYGYTF
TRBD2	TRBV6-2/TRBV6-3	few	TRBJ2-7	TGTGCCAGCAGGGTAGCGGGAGGCTATGAGCAGTACTTC	CASRVAGGYEQYF
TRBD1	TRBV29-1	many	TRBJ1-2	TGCAGCGTTGAAGATTTGACTGGGACAGGGGCTAACTATGGCTACACCTTC	CSVEDLTGTGANYGYTF
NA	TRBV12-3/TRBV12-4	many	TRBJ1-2	TGTGCCAGCAGCCGCCGGCGTATACCCTATGGCTACACCTTC	CASSRRRIPYGYTF
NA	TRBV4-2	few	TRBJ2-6	TGTGCCAGCAGAAGTCTGGGCATTAGCTCTGGGGCCAACGTCCTGACTTTC	CASRSLGISSGANVLTF
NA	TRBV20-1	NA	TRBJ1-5	TGCAGTGCTGCCGGGACATCCCCAAATCAGCCCCAGCATTTT	CSAAGTSPNQPQHF
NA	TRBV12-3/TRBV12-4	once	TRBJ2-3	TGTGCCAGCACCATTCGACCGGATACGCAATATTTT	CASTIRPDTQYF
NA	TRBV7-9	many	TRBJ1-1	TGTGCCAGCAGCTTCGGAGGGCAGGAAGCTTTCTTT	CASSFGGQEAFF
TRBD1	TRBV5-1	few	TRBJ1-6	TGCGCCAGCAGCCCGGGGACAGATTATAATTCACCCCTCCACTTT	CASSPGTDYNSPLHF
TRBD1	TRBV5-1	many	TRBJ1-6	TGCGCCAGCAGCGCCGACAGGGTGAATTCACCCCTCCACTTT	CASSADRVNSPLHF
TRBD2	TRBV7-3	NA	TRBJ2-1	TGTGCCAGCAGCTTAACGGGGGGGGTGGTCTACAATGAGCAGTTCTTC	CASSLTGGVVYNEQFF
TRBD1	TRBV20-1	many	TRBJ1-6	TGCAGTGCTAGAGATGGGACAGATAATTCACCCCTCCACTTT	CSARDGTDNSPLHF
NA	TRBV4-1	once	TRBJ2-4	TGCGCCAGCAGCCAAGTAGGAGGGGGGACGGGAGCCAAAAACATTCAGTACTTC	CASSQVGGGTGAKNIQYF
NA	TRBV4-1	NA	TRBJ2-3	TGCGCCAGCAGCCAACGGGGGTACACAGGTACGCAGTATTTT	CASSQRGYTGTQYF
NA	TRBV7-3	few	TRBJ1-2	TGTGCCAGCAGCTCTGCCGGGACAAACTATGGCTACACCTTC	CASSSAGTNYGYTF
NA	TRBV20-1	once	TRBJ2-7	TGCAGTGCCCGAAATACCTACGAGCAGTACTTC	CSARNTYEQYF
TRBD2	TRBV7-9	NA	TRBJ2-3	TGTGCCAGCAGCTTTACCCCTAGCGGCCCCCGGCAGTATTTT	CASSFTPSGPRQYF
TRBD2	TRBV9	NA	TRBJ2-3	TGTGCTGAGCTAGGATTAGCGGGGGGTACTAGCACAGATACGCAGTATTTT	CAELGLAGGTSTDTQYF
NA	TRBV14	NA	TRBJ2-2	TGTGCCAGCAGCCAAGTTGAGTTCGGCGACACTGGGGAGCTGTTTTTT	CASSQVEFGDTGELFF
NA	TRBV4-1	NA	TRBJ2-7	TGCGCCAGCAGCCTAAGGGACCGGACTGGGCTTCTGGACGAGCAGTACTTC	CASSLRDRTGLLDEQYF
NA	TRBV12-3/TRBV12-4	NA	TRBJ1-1	TGTGCCAGCAGGCTTCCGGGACCGGGAGAAGCTTTCTTT	CASRLPGPGEAFF
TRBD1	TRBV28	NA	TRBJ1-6	TGTGCCAGCAGTCCGAGACAGGGGGTGCGGTCACCCCTCCACTTT	CASSPRQGVRSPLHF
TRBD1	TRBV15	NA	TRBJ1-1	TGTGCCACCAGCCTTAGCCGGGACAGGGGGCACCACACTGAAGCTTTCTTT	CATSLSRDRGHHTEAFF
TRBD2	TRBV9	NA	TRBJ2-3	TGTACCAGCAGCGTAGTCGCTAGCGGTAGCACAGATACGCAGTATTTT	CTSSVVASGSTDTQYF
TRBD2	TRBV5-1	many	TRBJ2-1	TGCGCCAGCAGCCCGGCCTCCGGCGGACTAGCTTCTCATGAGCAGTTCTTC	CASSPASGGLASHEQFF
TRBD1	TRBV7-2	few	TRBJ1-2	TGTGCCAGCAGCCCCGAGGGGGCAGGGGTGGGCTATGGCTACACCTTC	CASSPEGAGVGYGYTF
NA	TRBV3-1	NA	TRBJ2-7	TGTGCCAGCAGCCGTAGTCTAAACTCCTACGAGCAGTACTTC	CASSRSLNSYEQYF
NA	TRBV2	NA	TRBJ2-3	TGTGCCAGCAGTGAGGACCAAGGCGATACGCAGTATTTT	CASSEDQGDTQYF
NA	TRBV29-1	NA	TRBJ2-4	TGCGGGGGGCAGGCCAAAAACATTCAGTACTTC	CGGQAKNIQYF